This T cell receptor beta chain was identified during a study of shared clonotypes between healthy human individuals. The material for each subset, its genomic DNA, was split evenly across several immunoSEQ plates. Profiling relied on immunoSEQ multiplex PCR, and the TCRdb table lists in-frame clones only, not all of them. The sample includes 640,000 or so clones, approximately 75% of them seen just once. Specimen: memory CD4+ T cells sorted from blood. As for subset: CD45RA-negative fraction. This clonotype was obtained from a woman in her twenties or thirties in good health.

The CDR3 protein is CASRGFQETQYF. CDR3 bases: TGTGCCAGCAGGGGTTTCCAAGAGACCCAGTACTTC. The chain combines TRBV6-5 with TRBJ2-5; D is undetermined. V was shortened by 6 bases and J by 1 base, with 6 bases between the two germline ends. The CDR3 sequence is 12 residues long. Per the germline V gene, CDR1 is MNHEY and CDR2 is SVGAGI.